The present T cell receptor (beta chain) was sequenced within a study of blood T cell repertoires in COVID-19. With V trimmed by 7 bases and J by 12 bases, 11 bases remained unmatched. The CDR3 sequence is 13 residues long. Germline V CDR1 and CDR2: SGHRS, YFSETQ. Data came from immunoSEQ multiplex PCR; TCRdb stores just in-frame clones and leaves some out. Among 200,000 to 300,000 clones listed, approximately 88% were seen once. This receptor was taken from a woman between 40 and 50 years old with acute COVID-19. The chain joins TRBV5-1 to TRBJ2-1; 9 bases are shared with TRBD1. Sequenced: PBMCs or T cells enriched from blood (not recorded which). The CDR3 protein is CASGPGQGTSQFF. The CDR3 coding sequence is TGCGCCAGCGGTCCGGGACAGGGCACCTCGCAGTTCTTC.